This entry lists 31 T cell receptor beta chains sequenced from one sample in a study of shared clonotypes between healthy human individuals. The table came from immunoSEQ multiplex PCR; TCRdb's copy has only in-frame clones and leaves some out. This sample yields 950,000 to 1,300,000 clones, of which 60% to 80% are seen a single time; approximately 1.5% belongs to the top ten. The sequenced sample consisted of memory CD4+ T cells sorted from blood. The subset here: CD45RA-negative fraction. The origin of the receptors is a man in his late teens or twenties in good health.

The chain has TRBV7-9 and TRBJ2-2; TRBD2 is a possible D gene (6 bases). Germline lookup yields CDR1 SEHNR and CDR2 FQNEAQ (reference sequence). This CDR3 contains 15 residues. V lost 1 base and J 6 bases, leaving 12 bases between the germline ends. For the CDR3, the DNA is TGTGCCAGCAGCTTAGGGCTAGGAGGGGCCGGGGAGCTGTTTTTT. Residues: CASSLGLGGAGELFF. The whole variable domain, filled in from reference TRBV7-9 and TRBJ2-2, reads DTGVSQNPRHKITKRGQNVTFRCDPISEHNRLYWYRQTLGQGPEFLTYFQNEAQLEKSRLLSDRFSAERPKGSFSTLEIQRTEQGDSAMYLCASSLGLGGAGELFFGEGSRLTVL.

This sequence joins TRBV7-9 and TRBJ2-7; the match to TRBD1 covers 9 bases. CDR3 length: 16 amino acids. From germline, CDR1 is SEHNR and CDR2 FQNEAQ (reference sequence). The V segment lost 5 bases and the J segment 2 bases; nucleotides outside the gene matches: 10. The CDR3 is CASSPGPGQGPYEQYF. The CDR3 region has the DNA TGTGCCAGCAGCCCAGGACCGGGACAGGGCCCCTACGAGCAGTACTTC.

This clone has a single count. V is TRBV5-1 and J is TRBJ1-1; D not certain. This CDR3 spans 13 amino acids. The germline gives CDR1 SGHRS, CDR2 YFSETQ. Deletions cut 9 bases from V and 2 bases from J, with 14 bases between. The CDR3: CATKTSPNTEAFF. Written as DNA, the CDR3 is TGCGCCACCAAGACCTCGCCTAACACTGAAGCTTTCTTT. Full variable domain (missing parts from reference TRBV5-1 and TRBJ1-1): KAGVTQTPRYLIKTRGQQVTLSCSPISGHRSVSWYQQTPGQGLQFLFEYFSETQRNKGNFPGRFSGRQFSNSRSEMNVSTLELGDSALYLCATKTSPNTEAFFGQGTRLTVV.

The chain combines TRBV9 with TRBJ2-4; no clear D. CDR1 is SGDLS, CDR2 YYNGEE, per germline. Trimming pared 2 bases from V and 0 bases from J, leaving 12 bases between. The CDR3 loop spans 16 amino acids. The CDR3: CASSVGHSLAKNIQYF. CDR3 nucleotide sequence: TGTGCCAGCAGCGTCGGTCACAGTCTAGCCAAAAACATTCAGTACTTC.

The rearrangement joins TRBV18 to TRBJ1-2; the D is unclear. The germline CDR1 and CDR2 sequences are KGHSH and LQKENI. The CDR3 covers 13 residues. V was trimmed by 3 bases and J by 8 bases, leaving 13 bases between them. The CDR3 loop reads CASSPKGKEGYTF. The CDR3 DNA is TGTGCCAGCTCACCCAAAGGGAAGGAGGGCTACACCTTC.

The chain is built from TRBV11-3 and TRBJ2-5; D remains unclear. Trimming stripped 3 bases from V and 6 bases from J, with 8 bases between. Germline values: CDR1 SGHNT, CDR2 YENEEA. The CDR3 has 12 amino acids. The DNA for the CDR3 is TGTGCCAGCAGCTTCGACGGCCAGACCCAGTACTTC. Residues: CASSFDGQTQYF.

J is TRBJ1-1 and V is TRBV19; 7 bases match TRBD1. Germline CDR1 and CDR2: LNHDA and SQIVND (reference sequence). The CDR3 extends over 18 amino acids. J was trimmed by 5 bases and V by 4 bases; bases with no gene match: 19. The CDR3 DNA follows: TGTGCCAGTAGTACCTGGCCTGGGACAGTGGGGGTAGAAACTGAAGCTTTCTTT. It encodes CASSTWPGTVGVETEAFF.

The chain is built from TRBV6-5 and TRBJ2-2; D unclear. The V end lost 6 bases, the J end lost 4 bases, and 12 bases lay between the germline ends. The CDR3 has 14 amino acids. The germline CDR1 and CDR2 sequences are MNHEY and SVGAGI. CDR3 sequence (DNA): TGTGCCAGCAGACTTGGCACCAGCACCGGGGAGCTGTTTTTT. Protein: CASRLGTSTGELFF.

The rearrangement uses TRBV11-2 and TRBJ2-4; D unclear. This CDR3 contains 11 residues. Germline V CDR1 and CDR2: SGHAT, FQNNGV. Trimming took off 5 bases at V and 5 bases at J, with 4 bases between the two ends. The CDR3 protein is CASSPENIQYF. The CDR3 DNA is TGTGCCAGCAGCCCCGAAAACATTCAGTACTTC.

The chain employs TRBV28 and TRBJ1-5; D might be TRBD1 (6 bases). Trimming took off 6 bases at V and 0 bases at J, with 27 bases between the two ends. This CDR3 is built from 20 residues. CDR1 and CDR2 from the germline V gene are MDHEN and SYDVKM. The CDR3 here is CASSLTGLYRESLSNQPQHF. CDR3 in DNA: TGTGCCAGCAGCCTTACGGGACTATACAGGGAATCCCTTAGCAATCAGCCCCAGCATTTT.

The chain links TRBV7-3 to TRBJ2-3; no reliable D call. The V gene lost 3 bases and the J gene lost 0 bases, with 7 bases spanning the gap. Germline V CDR1 and CDR2: SGHTA, FQGTGA. This CDR3 contains 14 residues. This CDR3 reads CASSLEGSTDTQYF. The CDR3 DNA follows: TGTGCCAGCAGCTTGGAAGGAAGCACAGATACGCAGTATTTT.

This clone was counted once. The chain uses TRBV6-6 and TRBJ2-1; 9 bases line up with TRBD2. The CDR3 consists of 16 residues. Germline assignment: CDR1 MNHNY and CDR2 SVGAGI (reference sequence). V was clipped by 6 bases and J by 0 bases; unmatched bases: 6. The CDR3 spells CASRRLADSSYNEQFF. For the CDR3, the DNA is TGTGCCAGCAGACGACTAGCGGATAGCTCCTACAATGAGCAGTTCTTC.

The V call is TRBV14, the J call TRBJ2-1, with 15 bases lining up with TRBD2. From germline, CDR1 is SGHDN and CDR2 FVKESK. Germline trimming cut 4 bases from V and 6 bases from J; bases unmatched to any gene: 7. This CDR3 has 17 amino acids. The CDR3, as DNA: TGTGCCAGCAGCCCAGGACTAGCGGGGGGGACCGGCAATGAGCAGTTCTTC. It translates to CASSPGLAGGTGNEQFF. Based on the CDR3 plus reference TRBV14 and TRBJ2-1, the full variable domain is EAGVTQFPSHSVIEKGQTVTLRCDPISGHDNLYWYRRVMGKEIKFLLHFVKESKQDESGMPNNRFLAERTGGTYSTLKVQPAELEDSGVYFCASSPGLAGGTGNEQFFGPGTRLTVL.

About this clone itself: Other DNA variants within this sample encode the same CDR3. The rearrangement joins TRBV9 to TRBJ1-6; D gene unclear. Trimming left V 4 bases short and J 0 bases short, with 8 bases between. The CDR3 extends over 15 amino acids. The V gene's germline CDR1 is SGDLS and CDR2 YYNGEE. CDR3 nucleotides: TGTGCCAGCAGCCGCGGGTCCTCCTATAATTCACCCCTCCACTTT. This translates into CASSRGSSYNSPLHF.

The chain recombines TRBV7-2 with TRBJ1-5, with TRBD1 identical over 9 bases. CDR1 and CDR2 from the germline V gene are SGHTA and FQGNSA. The CDR3 is 18 residues long. J was trimmed by 0 bases and V by 3 bases; bases with no gene match: 9. The CDR3 bases are TGTGCCAGCAGCTTTACCCGGGACAGGGCAACTAGCAATCAGCCCCAGCATTTT. It encodes CASSFTRDRATSNQPQHF. Drawing the rest from reference TRBV7-2 and TRBJ1-5, the complete variable domain is GAGVSQSPSNKVTEKGKDVELRCDPISGHTALYWYRQSLGQGLEFLIYFQGNSAPDKSGLPSDRFSAERTGGSVSTLTIQRTQQEDSAVYLCASSFTRDRATSNQPQHFGDGTRLSIL.

The V call is TRBV13, the J call TRBJ1-1, with D maybe TRBD1 (5 bases). This CDR3 is built from 15 residues. V was clipped by 5 bases and J by 2 bases, with 15 bases between them. Germline V lookup: CDR1 PRHDT, CDR2 FYEKMQ (reference sequence). In nucleotides, the CDR3 is TGTGCCAGCAGCCCAATACGGGACCGTAACACTGAAGCTTTCTTT. It specifies CASSPIRDRNTEAFF.

This clone was detected a few times. This chain joins TRBV6-6 and TRBJ2-1; tentative D call: TRBD1 (5 bases). V gave up 8 bases and J gave up 6 bases, with 17 bases separating them. This CDR3 spans 14 amino acids. Germline V gives CDR1 MNHNY, CDR2 SVGAGI (reference sequence). DNA of the CDR3: TGTGCCAGCGGACGATATCAGGGAACCAATGAGCAGTTCTTC. It codes for CASGRYQGTNEQFF.

The chain combines TRBV14 with TRBJ1-3; D is undetermined. The germline V gene encodes CDR1 SGHDN and CDR2 FVKESK. Between the trimmed V and J ends, which lost 3 bases and 0 bases, there was a span of 9 bases. CDR3 length: 15 residues. The CDR3 sequence: CASSQGTYSGNTIYF. The CDR3, as DNA: TGTGCCAGCAGCCAGGGTACCTACTCTGGAAACACCATATATTTT.

The CDR3 protein is CASSLASGRVDEQFF. For the CDR3, the DNA is TGTGCCAGCAGCTTGGCTAGCGGGAGGGTGGATGAGCAGTTCTTC. This rearrangement joins TRBV5-8 to TRBJ2-1; 12 bases match TRBD2. J was trimmed by 8 bases and V by 0 bases; bases with no gene match: 3. CDR1 is SGHTS, CDR2 YDEGEE, per germline. The CDR3 length is 15 residues.

The V call is TRBV10-2, the J call TRBJ2-5; D uncertain. The CDR3 is made up of 14 amino acids. Germline-derived CDR1 and CDR2 are WSHSY and SAAADI. Trimming removed 4 bases at V and 6 bases at J, with 15 bases between. The CDR3 loop reads CASSGSSERKTQYF. The DNA for the CDR3 is TGCGCCAGCAGTGGGTCCTCTGAACGAAAGACCCAGTACTTC.

This clone was recorded a few times. Other DNA variants within this sample encode the same CDR3. V gene TRBV28 combines with J gene TRBJ1-5, with 8 bases that match TRBD1. This CDR3 is built from 16 residues. V was clipped by 6 bases and J by 1 base; unmatched bases: 8. Per germline, CDR1 MDHEN and CDR2 SYDVKM. The CDR3 sequence: CASSRTGIRSNQPQHF. The DNA for the CDR3 is TGTGCCAGCAGCAGGACAGGGATACGGAGCAATCAGCCCCAGCATTTT.

J is TRBJ2-7 and V is TRBV19, with TRBD1 matching 9 bases. The CDR3 sequence is 16 residues long. Germline V gives CDR1 LNHDA, CDR2 SQIVND (reference sequence). V was pared by 7 bases and J by 2 bases, with 12 bases of the junction left unmatched. The CDR3 DNA sequence: TGTGCCAGTACCCCGGCCGGGACAGGGTACCCCTACGAGCAGTACTTC. Its translation is CASTPAGTGYPYEQYF.

CDR3 protein: CASSRVGGANEKLFF. CDR3 nucleotide sequence: TGTGCCAGCAGCCGCGTAGGGGGCGCCAATGAAAAACTGTTTTTT. The chain uses TRBV7-3 and TRBJ1-4; 7 bases line up with TRBD1. J lost 5 bases, V lost 5 bases, and 8 bases had no gene match. Germline V lookup: CDR1 SGHTA, CDR2 FQGTGA. The CDR3 spans 15 residues.

With regard to this clone: Other DNA sequences in this specimen translate into the identical CDR3. CDR3 DNA sequence: TGCGCCAGCAGCCTTGGAGGGGCTAATGAAAAACTGTTTTTT. Translation: CASSLGGANEKLFF. The rearrangement joins TRBV5-1 to TRBJ1-4, with D perhaps TRBD1 (5 bases). The ends were cut back, 4 bases at V and 3 bases at J, with 10 bases in the middle. Germline V lookup: CDR1 SGHRS, CDR2 YFSETQ. CDR3 size: 14 residues. Looking up the rest from reference TRBV5-1 and TRBJ1-4 gives the full variable domain: KAGVTQTPRYLIKTRGQQVTLSCSPISGHRSVSWYQQTPGQGLQFLFEYFSETQRNKGNFPGRFSGRQFSNSRSEMNVSTLELGDSALYLCASSLGGANEKLFFGSGTQLSVL.

In its sample, this clone was seen once. The V call is TRBV11-3, the J call TRBJ2-1; the match to TRBD2 covers 9 bases. The V segment lost 1 base and the J segment 2 bases; nucleotides outside the gene matches: 0. CDR1 and CDR2 from the germline V gene are SGHNT and YENEEA. The length of the CDR3 is 15 residues. The CDR3 coding sequence is TGTGCCAGCAGCTTAGGGACTAGCGCCTACAATGAGCAGTTCTTC. This encodes CASSLGTSAYNEQFF.

About this clone: With a much larger clone just one base away, this may be a read error. Other DNA sequences in this sample translate to the same CDR3. The chain is built from TRBV2 and TRBJ1-1; tentative D call: TRBD1 (6 bases). V was pared by 6 bases and J by 1 base, with 9 bases between. The CDR3 runs to 13 residues. The germline V gene has CDR1 SNHLY and CDR2 FYNNEI. The CDR3 loop is CASRRTENTEAFF. CDR3 nucleotides: TGTGCCAGCAGGAGGACAGAGAACACTGAAGCTTTCTTT.

The chain uses TRBV5-1 and TRBJ2-2; no definite D call. The germline gives CDR1 SGHRS, CDR2 YFSETQ. This CDR3 is 16 amino acids long. The V gene lost 0 bases and the J gene lost 4 bases, with 13 bases spanning the gap. The CDR3 coding sequence is TGCGCCAGCAGCTTGGATCTCTCCAGCACCACCGGGGAGCTGTTTTTT. Amino acids: CASSLDLSSTTGELFF.

This rearrangement joins TRBV6-1 to TRBJ1-1, with TRBD1 matching 8 bases. This CDR3 is 15 amino acids long. The V and J ends lost 8 bases and 1 base, in that order; junction bases with no gene match: 9. Germline V gene lookup returns CDR1 MNHNS and CDR2 SASEGT. DNA of the CDR3: TGTGCCAGCGAAGCCTCCGGGACAGGGAACACTGAAGCTTTCTTT. It yields the protein CASEASGTGNTEAFF.

This chain links TRBV2 with TRBJ2-5; no clear D gene. The J call may be mistaken, given a closer DNA end match to TRBJ2-7. CDR1 and CDR2 from the germline V gene are SNHLY and FYNNEI. There are 14 residues in the CDR3. The CDR3 sequence: CASSGSYTTYEQYF. The CDR3 DNA sequence: TGTGCCAGCAGTGGAAGCTACACTACCTACGAGCAGTACTTC.

J is TRBJ2-7 and V is TRBV5-6; D call uncertain. V lost 1 base to trimming and J lost 2 bases, with 7 bases between them. This CDR3 spans 13 amino acids. CDR1 and CDR2 (germline): SGHDT, YYEEEE. The CDR3 protein is CASSLSSTYEQYF. As DNA, the CDR3 is TGTGCCAGCAGCTTGAGCAGCACCTACGAGCAGTACTTC.

This clone was counted between two and nine times. This sample includes further DNA sequences coding for the same CDR3. The V gene is TRBV5-1, the J gene TRBJ1-6; 10 nucleotides line up with TRBD1. Losses at the gene ends were 0 bases for V and 8 bases for J; bases not matched to a gene: 2. The CDR3 spans 15 residues. Germline lookup yields CDR1 SGHRS and CDR2 YFSETQ. CDR3 bases: TGCGCCAGCAGCTTGGGACAGGGGGCGGATTCACCCCTCCACTTT. Its protein product is CASSLGQGADSPLHF.